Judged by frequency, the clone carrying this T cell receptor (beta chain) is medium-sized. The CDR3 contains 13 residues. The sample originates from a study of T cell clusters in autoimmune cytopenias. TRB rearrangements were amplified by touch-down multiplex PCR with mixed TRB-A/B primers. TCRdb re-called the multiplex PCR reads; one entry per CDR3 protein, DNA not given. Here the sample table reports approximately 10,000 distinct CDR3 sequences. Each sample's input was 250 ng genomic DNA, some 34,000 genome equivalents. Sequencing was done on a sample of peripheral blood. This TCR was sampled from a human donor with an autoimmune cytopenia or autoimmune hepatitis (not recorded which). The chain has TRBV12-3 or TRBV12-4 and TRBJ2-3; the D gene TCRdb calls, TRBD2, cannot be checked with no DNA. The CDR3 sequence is CASSPQTRDTQYF.